There are a few counts of the clone carrying this TCR beta chain. The data were obtained in a study of neurological immune-mediated disorders. MiXCR was run by TCRdb on the 5' RACE reads, yielding one entry per CDR3 protein. Of tens of thousands of distinct CDR3 sequences in the sample, 4% to 5.5% were seen once. The unsorted libraries were generated from a total of 2 million PBMCs, which had been stored in RNAlater at -80 C. Germline V gene lookup returns CDR1 DFQATT and CDR2 SNEGSKA (reference sequence). CDR3 size: 14 residues. The germline V and J ends were trimmed by 3 bases and 0 bases, with 12 bases remaining between them.

This receptor was obtained from an older woman with multiple sclerosis. The sequenced sample was PBMCs. The V call is TRBV20-1, the J call TRBJ2-7; a possible D gene is TRBD1 (6 bases). The CDR3 DNA is TGCAGTGCTAGTGTTAGGGGGAACTCCTACGAGCAGTACTTC. Translating it yields CSASVRGNSYEQYF.